A single sample gave rise to the 14 T cell receptor beta chains below, sequenced in a study of PD-1 blockade in classical Hodgkin lymphoma. The protocol was immunoSEQ multiplex PCR, while the TCRdb copy is restricted to in-frame clones and leaves out a portion. This sample carries about 35,000 clones, around 90% of them seen once, and the ten largest clones take around 0.21%. Every single patient, without exception, relapsed after autologous stem cell transplantation, and brentuximab vedotin exposure varied. Magnetic negative selection was used to purify CD4+ T cells from PBMCs that had been thawed. Sequencing used CD4+ T cells from blood, obtained at baseline. The source of these receptors is a human donor with classical Hodgkin lymphoma.

The chain uses TRBV5-1 and TRBJ2-7, with D perhaps matching TRBD1 or TRBD2 (6 bases each). Trimming took 4 bases from V and 2 from J, leaving 13 bases between them. Germline V gives CDR1 SGHRS, CDR2 YFSETQ. CDR3 length: 14 residues. The CDR3 coding sequence is TGCGCCAGCAGCAATAGGGGGGACGCCTACGAGCAGTACTTC. It is translated as CASSNRGDAYEQYF. The whole variable domain, remainder taken from reference TRBV5-1 and TRBJ2-7, is KAGVTQTPRYLIKTRGQQVTLSCSPISGHRSVSWYQQTPGQGLQFLFEYFSETQRNKGNFPGRFSGRQFSNSRSEMNVSTLELGDSALYLCASSNRGDAYEQYFGPGTRLTVT.

The rearrangement joins TRBV29-1 to TRBJ2-7; D gene ambiguous. The CDR3 length is 11 residues. CDR1 is SQVTM, CDR2 ANQGSEA, per germline. V lost 0 bases and J lost 6, with 6 bases in between. CDR3 region: CSVEDLSEQYF. CDR3 DNA sequence: TGCAGCGTTGAAGATCTAAGCGAGCAGTACTTC.

In its sample, this clone was seen a few times. The V call is TRBV29-1, the J call TRBJ2-7; 9 bases are shared with TRBD2. Germline V gene sequence: CDR1 SQVTM, CDR2 ANQGSEA. Germline trimming cut 6 bases from V and 5 bases from J; bases unmatched to any gene: 26. The CDR3 is 19 residues long. The CDR3 loop reads CSVFIRADLSGRFRNEQYF. The CDR3 coding sequence is TGCAGCGTCTTCATAAGGGCGGATCTGAGCGGGAGGTTTAGAAACGAGCAGTACTTC.

The chain employs TRBV28 and TRBJ2-6, with TRBD1 identical over 7 bases. The CDR3 length is 15 residues. The V segment lost 7 bases and the J segment 1 base; nucleotides outside the gene matches: 4. Germline assignment: CDR1 MDHEN and CDR2 SYDVKM. As DNA, the CDR3 is TGTGCCAGCATTCCACAGGGGTCTGGGGCCAACGTCCTGACTTTC. It yields the protein CASIPQGSGANVLTF. Looking up the rest from reference TRBV28 and TRBJ2-6 gives the full variable domain: DVKVTQSSRYLVKRTGEKVFLECVQDMDHENMFWYRQDPGLGLRLIYFSYDVKMKEKGDIPEGYSVSREKKERFSLILESASTNQTSMYLCASIPQGSGANVLTFGAGSRLTVL.

The rearrangement joins TRBV11-3 to TRBJ2-5; D unresolved. CDR1 SGHNT and CDR2 YENEEA come from the germline V gene. This CDR3 has 15 residues. V lost 1 base, J lost 2 bases, and 11 bases lay in between. The CDR3 DNA reads TGTGCCAGCAGCTTAGGTGGTGGCCGACAAGAGACCCAGTACTTC. Translation gives CASSLGGGRQETQYF. Combining the CDR3 with reference TRBV11-3 and TRBJ2-5 gives the whole variable domain EAGVVQSPRYKIIEKKQPVAFWCNPISGHNTLYWYLQNLGQGPELLIRYENEEAVDDSQLPKDRFSAERLKGVDSTLKIQPAELGDSAVYLCASSLGGGRQETQYFGPGTRLLVL.

This clone was detected once. The rearrangement uses TRBV6-5 and TRBJ2-3; a weak D match, TRBD1 (6 bases). The germline gives CDR1 MNHEY, CDR2 SVGAGI. The CDR3 is 14 residues long. Trimming pared 7 bases from V and 6 bases from J, leaving 17 bases between. The CDR3 here is CASKKSSQGDTQYF. The CDR3 DNA sequence: TGTGCCAGCAAGAAATCAAGTCAGGGGGATACGCAGTATTTT.

This clone was seen once. The J gene is TRBJ1-4, the V gene TRBV5-1, with TRBD1 matching 7 bases. This CDR3 comprises 15 residues. In germline, CDR1 is SGHRS, CDR2 YFSETQ. J lost 7 bases, V lost 0 bases, and 6 bases had no gene match. This CDR3 reads CASSLAPGGLEKLFF. The CDR3 DNA reads as TGCGCCAGCAGCTTGGCCCCAGGGGGACTTGAAAAACTGTTTTTT.

This sequence joins TRBV14 and TRBJ1-2; D perhaps matches TRBD1 (6 bases). The V end lost 1 base, the J end lost 5 bases, and 14 bases lay between the germline ends. The CDR3 totals 15 residues. Germline-derived CDR1 and CDR2 are SGHDN and FVKESK. CDR3 in DNA: TGTGCCAGCAGCCAAGTTCGAGGGGGGAAGTATGGCTACACCTTC. This codes for CASSQVRGGKYGYTF.

This chain connects TRBV18 to TRBJ2-7; possibly TRBD1 for D (6 bases). This CDR3 comprises 14 residues. Germline V gene lookup returns CDR1 KGHSH and CDR2 LQKENI. V shed 3 bases and J shed 2 bases, with 11 bases lying between them. CDR3 loop: CASSPPTGTYEQYF. The CDR3 nucleotides read TGTGCCAGCTCACCCCCCACAGGGACCTACGAGCAGTACTTC.

The rearrangement joins TRBV19 to TRBJ1-5; D may be TRBD1 (5 bases). Germline V gene sequence: CDR1 LNHDA, CDR2 SQIVND (reference sequence). Trimming left V 7 bases short and J 3 bases short, with 16 bases between. The CDR3 extends over 15 amino acids. This chain's CDR3 is CASMQTDRNNQPQHF. The CDR3 coding sequence is TGTGCCAGTATGCAGACCGACAGAAACAATCAGCCCCAGCATTTT.

The chain carries TRBV20-1 and TRBJ1-4, with D unresolved. This CDR3 spans 11 amino acids. Trimming stripped 6 bases from V and 11 bases from J, with 13 bases between. Per the germline V gene, CDR1 is DFQATT and CDR2 is SNEGSKA (reference sequence). The CDR3 nucleotides read TGCAGTGCCCAACATTCTGGGAAACTGTTTTTT. This sequence encodes CSAQHSGKLFF.

J is TRBJ2-3 and V is TRBV7-2, with 10 bases that match TRBD2. Germline V lookup: CDR1 SGHTA, CDR2 FQGNSA. This CDR3 comprises 15 residues. V lost 6 bases, J lost 2 bases, and 5 bases stayed unmatched. The CDR3 sequence is CASRNSGRPTDTQYF. The CDR3 nucleotides read TGTGCCAGCAGAAATAGCGGGAGGCCCACAGATACGCAGTATTTT.

This clone was counted once. The chain has TRBV5-1 and TRBJ2-7; TRBD2 might be the D (6 bases). Germline V CDR1 and CDR2: SGHRS, YFSETQ. Trimming left V 4 bases short and J 0 bases short, with 14 bases between. This CDR3 is built from 15 residues. The CDR3 DNA follows: TGCGCCAGCAGCCTGGGGTTAGCGGTCTCCTACGAGCAGTACTTC. It translates to CASSLGLAVSYEQYF. Complete variable domain (other parts from reference TRBV5-1 and TRBJ2-7): KAGVTQTPRYLIKTRGQQVTLSCSPISGHRSVSWYQQTPGQGLQFLFEYFSETQRNKGNFPGRFSGRQFSNSRSEMNVSTLELGDSALYLCASSLGLAVSYEQYFGPGTRLTVT.

The CDR3 nucleotides read TGTGCCAGCAGCGTGGGTGTGGTTACAACTAATGAAAAACTGTTTTTT. It translates to CASSVGVVTTNEKLFF. The chain recombines TRBV9 with TRBJ1-4; no clear D. This CDR3 is 16 amino acids long. Between the trimmed V and J ends, which lost 2 bases and 0 bases, there was a span of 11 bases. The germline V gene has CDR1 SGDLS and CDR2 YYNGEE.